This T cell receptor beta chain was documented in a study of vaccination and CD4 T cells after COVID-19. The wider study: SARS-CoV-2, HCoV-NL63, HCoV-OC43 and HCoV-229E supplied the overlapping spike peptides used to stimulate cells. Cultures designated as controls were supplied with a CEFX pool, an HIV-1 Nef pool, or no peptide.

As for time point: late sampling 161 to 241 days after vaccination in a few convalescent patients. Indicated treatment: roughly 10-day PBMC culture with coronavirus spike peptide pools or control peptides (ViraFEST assay). Peptide pool stimulation in ViraFEST expanded antigen-specific T cells, whose TCRs were then sequenced. Positive PCR dates spanned March to December 2020, predating US Alpha, Beta and Delta variants. Germline V gene data show CDR1 as DFQATT and CDR2 as SNEGSKA (reference sequence). This CDR3 region has 14 residues. V was clipped by 5 bases and J by 3 bases, with 17 bases between them. Details on this clonotype: Its antigen is still unknown.

Cultured CD4+ T-cell DNA underwent Oncomine TCR Beta short-read sequencing. TCRdb called the PCR reads again in MiXCR, with one record for every CDR3 protein. Here the sample spans 23,000 or so distinct CDR3 sequences, roughly 43% being singletons. This receptor was taken from a human donor who had recovered from COVID-19. This chain links TRBV20-1 with TRBJ2-7; TRBD1 might be the D (5 bases). Sequenced material: CD4+ T cells from blood, cultured in vitro, taken about 7 months after SARS-CoV-2 vaccination. The CDR3 DNA reads TGCAGTGCTTTCAGGGTGGTAAATGGCTACGAGCAGTACTTC. This translates into CSAFRVVNGYEQYF.